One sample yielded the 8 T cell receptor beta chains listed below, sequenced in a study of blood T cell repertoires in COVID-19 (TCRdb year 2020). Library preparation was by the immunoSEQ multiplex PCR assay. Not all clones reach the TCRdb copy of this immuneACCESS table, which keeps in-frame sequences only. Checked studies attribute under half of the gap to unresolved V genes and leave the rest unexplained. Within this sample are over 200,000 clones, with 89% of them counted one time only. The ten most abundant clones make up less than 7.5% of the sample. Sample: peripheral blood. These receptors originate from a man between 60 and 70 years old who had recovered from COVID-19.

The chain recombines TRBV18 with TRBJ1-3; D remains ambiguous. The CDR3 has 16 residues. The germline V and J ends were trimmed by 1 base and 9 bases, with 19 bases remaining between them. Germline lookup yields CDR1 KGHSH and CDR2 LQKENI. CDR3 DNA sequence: TGTGCCAGCTCACCACTTTCGAGGGAACTAGTGAGCACCATATATTTT. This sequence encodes CASSPLSRELVSTIYF.

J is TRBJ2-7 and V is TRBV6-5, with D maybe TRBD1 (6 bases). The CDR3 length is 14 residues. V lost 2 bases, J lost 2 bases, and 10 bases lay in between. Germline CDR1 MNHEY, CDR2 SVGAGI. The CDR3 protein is CASSYEGVTYEQYF. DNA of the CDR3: TGTGCCAGCAGTTACGAGGGGGTGACCTACGAGCAGTACTTC.

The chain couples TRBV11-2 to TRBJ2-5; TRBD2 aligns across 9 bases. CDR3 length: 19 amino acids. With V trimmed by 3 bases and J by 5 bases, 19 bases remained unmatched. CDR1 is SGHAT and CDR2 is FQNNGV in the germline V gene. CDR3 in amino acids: CASSFGRPSGVGMRETQYF. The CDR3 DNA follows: TGTGCCAGCAGCTTTGGAAGGCCTAGCGGGGTGGGGATGAGGGAGACCCAGTACTTC. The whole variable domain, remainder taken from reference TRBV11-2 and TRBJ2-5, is EAGVAQSPRYKIIEKRQSVAFWCNPISGHATLYWYQQILGQGPKLLIQFQNNGVVDDSQLPKDRFSAERLKGVDSTLKIQPAKLEDSAVYLCASSFGRPSGVGMRETQYFGPGTRLLVL.

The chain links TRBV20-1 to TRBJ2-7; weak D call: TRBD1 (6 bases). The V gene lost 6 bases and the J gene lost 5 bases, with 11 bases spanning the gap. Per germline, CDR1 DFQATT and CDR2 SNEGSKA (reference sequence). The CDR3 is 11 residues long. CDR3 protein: CSANREHEQYF. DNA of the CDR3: TGCAGTGCCAACAGGGAGCACGAGCAGTACTTC.

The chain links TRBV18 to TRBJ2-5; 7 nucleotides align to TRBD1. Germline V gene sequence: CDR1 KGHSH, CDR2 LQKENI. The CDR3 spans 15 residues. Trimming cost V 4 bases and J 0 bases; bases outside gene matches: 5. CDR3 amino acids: CASSRQGVYQETQYF. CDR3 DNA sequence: TGTGCCAGCTCACGACAGGGTGTGTACCAAGAGACCCAGTACTTC.

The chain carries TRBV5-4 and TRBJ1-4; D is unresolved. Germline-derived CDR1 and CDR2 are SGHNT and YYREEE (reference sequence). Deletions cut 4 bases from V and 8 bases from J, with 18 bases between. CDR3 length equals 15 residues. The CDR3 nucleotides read TGTGCCAGCAGCGTAACGGGAGCCAAGGCGGAAAAACTGTTTTTT. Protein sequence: CASSVTGAKAEKLFF.

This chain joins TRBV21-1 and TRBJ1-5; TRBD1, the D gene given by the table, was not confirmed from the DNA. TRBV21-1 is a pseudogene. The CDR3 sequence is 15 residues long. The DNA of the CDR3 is TGTGCCAGCAGCAAAGGGGCCAAGGGCAATCAGCCCCAGCATTTT. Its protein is CASSKGAKGNQPQHF.

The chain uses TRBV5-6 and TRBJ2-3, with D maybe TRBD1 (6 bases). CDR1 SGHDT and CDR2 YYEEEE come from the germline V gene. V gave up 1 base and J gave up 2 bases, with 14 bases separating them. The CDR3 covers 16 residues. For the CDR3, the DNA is TGTGCCAGCAGCTTGCGGCAGGGGCACTACACAGATACGCAGTATTTT. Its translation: CASSLRQGHYTDTQYF.